This TCR beta chain comes out of a study of blood T cell repertoires in COVID-19. At the level of the study: Samples representing acute and convalescent COVID-19 were sourced from the United States, Italy and Spain. T cells, B-cell-depleted T cells, or PBMCs provided the cDNA or gDNA that served as material.

Germline V CDR1 and CDR2: SGHRS, YFSETQ. The CDR3 sequence is 15 residues long. V was trimmed by 4 bases and J by 5 bases, leaving 13 bases between them. In the authors' workflow: By means of reference gene primer amplification, nucleated cell counts were estimated. Sequenced by immunoSEQ multiplex PCR; TCRdb stores in-frame clones only, minus some. V, J and clone size are those of that table, while D and trimming were read from the DNA. The table shows tens of thousands of clones, with 80% to 90% occurring only once. The origin of this receptor is a woman over 75 with active or convalescent COVID-19. Sequenced input: peripheral blood. The V call is TRBV5-1, the J call TRBJ1-6, with D tentatively TRBD1 (5 bases). CDR3 sequence: CASSGRAGDNSPLHF. DNA for the CDR3: TGCGCCAGCAGCGGCAGAGCGGGGGATAATTCACCCCTCCACTTT. The variable domain in full, completed from reference TRBV5-1 and TRBJ1-6, reads KAGVTQTPRYLIKTRGQQVTLSCSPISGHRSVSWYQQTPGQGLQFLFEYFSETQRNKGNFPGRFSGRQFSNSRSEMNVSTLELGDSALYLCASSGRAGDNSPLHFGNGTRLTVT.